These 22 T cell receptor beta chains were all obtained from the same sample, sequenced in a study of blood T cell repertoires in COVID-19 (dated by TCRdb to 2020 to 2021). To prepare the library, the immunoSEQ multiplex PCR assay was applied. Sourced from immuneACCESS, this table was stored by TCRdb with only in-frame sequences that have V and J called. A share of the clones is absent; for the studies checked, an unresolved V gene accounts for under half, and the remainder has no known explanation. Present in this sample are hundreds of thousands of clones, 87% of which were seen just once. The top ten constitute around 2.6% of the sample. Sequenced input: PBMCs or T cells enriched from blood (not recorded which). The source is a woman under 40 with acute COVID-19.

The DNA for the CDR3 is TGTGCTAGTGGTTTGGAATCGACAGCGGACTATAGCAATCAGCCCCAGCATTTT. Protein product: CASGLESTADYSNQPQHF. The chain carries TRBV12-5 and TRBJ1-5, with D possibly matching TRBD1 (5 bases). Germline-derived CDR1 and CDR2 are LGHNT and FRNRAP. This CDR3 comprises 18 residues. Trimming took off 1 base at V and 0 bases at J, with 16 bases between the two ends.

The chain couples TRBV7-2 to TRBJ2-3; possible D gene TRBD2, 7 bases. V was trimmed by 3 bases and J by 2 bases, leaving 15 bases between them. This CDR3 has 16 amino acids. The germline CDR1 and CDR2 sequences are SGHTA and FQGNSA. The CDR3 loop is CASSFSEGGPTDTQYF. For the CDR3, the DNA is TGTGCCAGCAGCTTTAGCGAGGGGGGGCCCACAGATACGCAGTATTTT. Looking up the rest from reference TRBV7-2 and TRBJ2-3 gives the full variable domain: GAGVSQSPSNKVTEKGKDVELRCDPISGHTALYWYRQSLGQGLEFLIYFQGNSAPDKSGLPSDRFSAERTGGSVSTLTIQRTQQEDSAVYLCASSFSEGGPTDTQYFGPGTRLTVL.

The V call is TRBV5-1, the J call TRBJ1-2; possible D gene TRBD1, 6 bases. Trimming took 7 bases from V and 6 from J, leaving 10 bases between them. This CDR3 is built from 11 residues. Per germline, CDR1 SGHRS and CDR2 YFSETQ. Here the CDR3 reads CASHGQHGYTF. The CDR3 DNA is TGCGCCAGCCATGGACAGCATGGCTACACCTTC.

The chain joins TRBV6-5 to TRBJ2-2; possible D gene TRBD1, 6 bases. CDR1 is MNHEY and CDR2 is SVGAGI in the germline V gene. CDR3 length equals 14 residues. Trimming removed 7 bases from V and 7 bases from J, with 16 bases in between. The CDR3 loop is CASTVDRLSGELFF. CDR3 nucleotides: TGTGCCAGCACCGTAGACAGGTTGAGCGGGGAGCTGTTTTTT.

For this clone: Different DNA sequences within this sample yield the same CDR3. The chain uses TRBV5-1 and TRBJ2-5; D ambiguous. The CDR3 totals 13 residues. Germline CDR1 and CDR2: SGHRS and YFSETQ. Between the trimmed V and J ends, which lost 0 bases and 4 bases, there was a span of 7 bases. The CDR3 nucleotides read TGCGCCAGCAGCTTGGGTCAGCGAGAGACCCAGTACTTC. Protein product: CASSLGQRETQYF.

The chain joins TRBV10-1 to TRBJ1-5; no firm D call. The CDR3 runs to 12 residues. The germline V gene encodes CDR1 WNHNN and CDR2 SYGVQD (reference sequence). V was trimmed by 3 bases and J by 7 bases, leaving 7 bases between them. The CDR3 is CASSDREQPQHF. The CDR3 bases are TGCGCCAGCAGTGACCGGGAACAGCCCCAGCATTTT.

This clone was seen more than once but under ten times. The chain links TRBV10-3 to TRBJ2-2; D uncertain. The CDR3 spans 15 residues. Trimming left V 7 bases short and J 0 bases short, with 12 bases between. CDR1 and CDR2 (germline): ENHRY, SYGVKD. The CDR3 reads CAITSERSNTGELFF. The CDR3 DNA is TGTGCCATCACGTCAGAAAGATCGAACACCGGGGAGCTGTTTTTT.

V and J are TRBV1 and TRBJ1-5; the table names TRBD1, a call not compared with the DNA. TRBV1 is designated a pseudogene. The CDR3 runs 16 residues. CDR3 in amino acids: CTSSHYGQASLQPQHF. CDR3 sequence (DNA): TGCACCAGCAGCCATTATGGACAGGCTTCCCTTCAGCCCCAGCATTTT.

The genes are TRBV6-5 and TRBJ1-1; 7 nucleotides match TRBD1. The CDR3 extends over 14 amino acids. The V gene end was trimmed by 0 bases and the J gene end by 8 bases; junction bases not matched to a gene: 6. The germline CDR1 and CDR2 sequences are MNHEY and SVGAGI. In nucleotides, the CDR3 is TGTGCCAGCAGTTACTCGACAGGGATCCGCGAAGCTTTCTTT. Translation: CASSYSTGIREAFF.

The V gene is TRBV7-8, the J gene TRBJ1-1; a weak D match, TRBD1 (6 bases). CDR3 length: 17 residues. V dropped 4 bases and J dropped 2 bases, with 20 bases sitting between them. Germline CDR1 SGHVS, CDR2 FQNEAQ. Here the CDR3 DNA reads TGTGCCAGCAGCTCCCCCACCCTGTGGGGACATAACACTGAAGCTTTCTTT. Its protein product is CASSSPTLWGHNTEAFF.

This chain uses TRBV29-1 with TRBJ1-2; tentatively, D is TRBD1 (5 bases). Trimming removed 5 bases at V and 3 bases at J, with 28 bases between. The CDR3 totals 18 residues. Germline CDR1 SQVTM, CDR2 ANQGSEA. Here the CDR3 DNA reads TGCAGCGTTAGATTTATGGGACTAGGGGAGAGAGGGTACTATGGCTACACCTTC. This translates into CSVRFMGLGERGYYGYTF.

This chain joins TRBV7-2 and TRBJ1-6, with 7 bases matching TRBD1. Looked up from germline, CDR1 is SGHTA and CDR2 is FQGNSA. V lost 7 bases, J lost 13 bases, and 13 bases stayed unmatched. CDR3 length: 14 amino acids. The CDR3 DNA reads as TGTGCCAGCAACGTAAACAGGGGTAGGGTTCCCCTCCACTTT. Translating gives CASNVNRGRVPLHF.

V gene TRBV10-3 combines with J gene TRBJ2-2; perhaps TRBD1 as D (5 bases). From germline, CDR1 is ENHRY and CDR2 SYGVKD. The CDR3 length is 15 residues. Trimming pared 2 bases from V and 5 bases from J, leaving 12 bases between. CDR3 sequence (DNA): TGTGCCATCAGTGAGGGGCAGGGTGATACCGGGGAGCTGTTTTTT. It is translated as CAISEGQGDTGELFF.

This sequence joins TRBV2 and TRBJ2-1, with TRBD1 matching 11 bases. V lost 4 bases to trimming and J lost 7 bases; unmatched junction nucleotides: 6. Germline values: CDR1 SNHLY, CDR2 FYNNEI. The length of the CDR3 is 15 residues. The CDR3 region has the DNA TGTGCCAGCAGTGTTGGGACAGGGGGTTTTAATGAGCAGTTCTTC. As protein: CASSVGTGGFNEQFF.

The count of this clone is one. The V call is TRBV7-9, the J call TRBJ1-1, with TRBD1 as a possible D gene (5 bases). The germline V gene encodes CDR1 SEHNR and CDR2 FQNEAQ (reference sequence). This CDR3 spans 16 amino acids. Trimming removed 0 bases at V and 3 bases at J, with 14 bases between. The CDR3 DNA reads as TGTGCCAGCAGCTTAGCAGACAGCACTTTGGACACTGAAGCTTTCTTT. Protein product: CASSLADSTLDTEAFF.

This chain links TRBV10-3 with TRBJ1-4; D is unresolved. This CDR3 spans 14 amino acids. V dropped 6 bases and J dropped 1 base, with 9 bases sitting between them. Per the germline V gene, CDR1 is ENHRY and CDR2 is SYGVKD. CDR3: CAIRAGITNEKLFF. The DNA for the CDR3 is TGTGCCATCAGGGCGGGGATAACTAATGAAAAACTGTTTTTT.

The genes are TRBV5-1 and TRBJ1-2; D is ambiguous. The CDR3 is 14 amino acids. Deletions cut 0 bases from V and 4 bases from J, with 10 bases between. The germline V gene has CDR1 SGHRS and CDR2 YFSETQ. CDR3 nucleotide sequence: TGCGCCAGCAGCTTGGGTCCCTCAGGCTATGGCTACACCTTC. Protein product: CASSLGPSGYGYTF.

This clone turned up a few times. The J gene is TRBJ1-1, the V gene TRBV12-3 or TRBV12-4; possible D gene TRBD1, 6 bases. Trimming cost V 7 bases and J 4 bases, with 13 bases left between them. This CDR3 has 13 residues. The CDR3, as DNA: TGTGCCAGCATACACAGGGCAGGCACTGAAGCTTTCTTT. Translating gives CASIHRAGTEAFF.

This clone came up once. The chain couples TRBV3-1 (or the pseudogene TRBV3-2) to TRBJ2-1; 9 bases agree with TRBD1. The ends lost 4 bases at V and 5 bases at J; junction bases unmatched: 3. Looked up from germline, CDR1 is LGHDT and CDR2 is YNNKEL (reference sequence). CDR3 length equals 14 residues. The CDR3 coding sequence is TGTGCCAGCAGCCCGACAGGGGGAGACAATGAGCAGTTCTTC. Protein product: CASSPTGGDNEQFF.

Turning to this clone: Other DNA sequences in the same sample also yield this CDR3. The chain carries TRBV7-2 and TRBJ1-2; D is perhaps TRBD1 (6 bases). Germline V gene data show CDR1 as SGHTA and CDR2 as FQGNSA. There are 13 residues in the CDR3. The ends were cut back, 5 bases at V and 2 bases at J, with 9 bases in the middle. The DNA for the CDR3 is TGTGCCAGCAGCCCCGGACAGAACTATGGCTACACCTTC. This gives the protein CASSPGQNYGYTF. The full variable domain, its missing parts supplied by reference TRBV7-2 and TRBJ1-2, is GAGVSQSPSNKVTEKGKDVELRCDPISGHTALYWYRQSLGQGLEFLIYFQGNSAPDKSGLPSDRFSAERTGGSVSTLTIQRTQQEDSAVYLCASSPGQNYGYTFGSGTRLTVV.

This clone showed up just once. The chain carries TRBV14 and TRBJ1-6; tentative D call: TRBD1 (5 bases). Germline loops: CDR1 SGHDN, CDR2 FVKESK. Trimming pared 4 bases from V and 1 base from J, leaving 32 bases between. The CDR3 runs to 23 residues. The CDR3 here is CASSPTGVGASLRARSYNSPLHF. CDR3 bases: TGTGCCAGCAGCCCGACGGGGGTAGGAGCTTCCCTTCGAGCTCGATCCTATAATTCACCCCTCCACTTT.

Comments on this clone: At the DNA level, this CDR3 is encoded by other sequences in the same sample as well. CDR3 nucleotides: TGCGCCAGCAGCCGATCGGGACAGGGGACAGATACGCAGTATTTT. This codes for CASSRSGQGTDTQYF. This rearrangement joins TRBV4-1 to TRBJ2-3; TRBD1 aligns across 10 bases. V trimming: 4 bases; J trimming: 3 bases; junction bases outside the gene matches: 4. Germline V gives CDR1 MGHRA, CDR2 YSYEKL. The CDR3 sequence is 15 residues long.